The present T cell receptor beta chain was sequenced within a study of blood T cells in healthy people across ages. Study outcomes and limitations: TCR beta diversity, measured per million T cells, fell in a roughly linear way with age.

CDR3 length equals 15 residues. After removal of 3 bases from V and 16 bases from J, the junction contained 19 bases not matched to a gene. Germline CDR1 DFQATT, CDR2 SNEGSKA (reference sequence). It was approximately 10 milliliters of peripheral blood that were drawn from each donor. This clonotype has only a few counts. The target antigen is unknown. The use of a sample-barcoded 5' primer and a J-beta primer mix characterized a second PCR of about 7 to 12 cycles. One entry per CDR3 protein results from TCRdb running MiXCR on the 5' RACE reads. Among 500,000 to 650,000 distinct CDR3 sequences listed, roughly a quarter were seen once. The sample was also reused in another study, on T cells of mothers and their children. That report notes: Three healthy Caucasian mothers, along with their six children, were the donors. The authors detected no persistent microchimeric T cell clones.

This TCR was recovered from a boy aged 2 to 10 in good health. The source material was blood. The chain combines TRBV20-1 with TRBJ2-1; TRBD1 aligns across 9 bases. The CDR3 bases are TGCAGTGCTAGCAACCTGCGAGGGGATGGGGACAGGGCTTTCTTC. Amino acid sequence: CSASNLRGDGDRAFF.